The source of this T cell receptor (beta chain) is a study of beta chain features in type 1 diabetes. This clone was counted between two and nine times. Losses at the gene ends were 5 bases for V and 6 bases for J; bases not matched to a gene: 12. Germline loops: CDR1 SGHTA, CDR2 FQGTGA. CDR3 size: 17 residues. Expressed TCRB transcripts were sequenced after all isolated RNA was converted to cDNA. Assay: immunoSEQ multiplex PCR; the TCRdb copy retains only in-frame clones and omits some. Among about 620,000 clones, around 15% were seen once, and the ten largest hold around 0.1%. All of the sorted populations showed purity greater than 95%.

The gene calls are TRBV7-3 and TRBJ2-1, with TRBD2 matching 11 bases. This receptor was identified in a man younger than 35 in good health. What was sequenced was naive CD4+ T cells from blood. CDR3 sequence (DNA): TGTGCCAGCAGCCCTCCGACTAGCGGGGACGGGGGCAATGAGCAGTTCTTC. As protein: CASSPPTSGDGGNEQFF. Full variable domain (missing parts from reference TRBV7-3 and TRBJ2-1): GAGVSQTPSNKVTEKGKYVELRCDPISGHTALYWYRQSLGQGPEFLIYFQGTGAADDSGLPNDRFFAVRPEGSVSTLKIQRTERGDSAVYLCASSPPTSGDGGNEQFFGPGTRLTVL.